This entry describes one T cell receptor beta chain. In this sample, this clonotype turned up once. Its antigen is currently not known. Base qualities were left out, and no much larger clone turns up one base away. One read represents weak support. These data come from a study of blood T cells in healthy people across ages (dated by TCRdb to about 2015). Regarding the research as a whole: In model experiments, template switching captured roughly one uniquely barcoded TCR beta cDNA molecule for every two T cells. To track age-related changes in TCR beta repertoire diversity, the study relied on deep sequencing normalized with unique cDNA molecular identifiers. The donors were split into four age groups: young (average 16 years), middle-aged (39), aged (roughly 60) and long-lived (approximately 80). To avoid experimental bias, donors of different ages were distributed randomly across sequencing lanes. Using the same blood draw, the study looked at two additional independent replicas of 1 million unique cDNA reads for two donors, one aged 18 to 29 and the other aged 80 or older. Beyond this particular receptor, the publication reports: Observed TCR beta diversity per million T cells fell roughly linearly with age, and a significant reduction was already apparent by age about 36. Bulk unsorted PBMC profiling prevented conclusive comparison of naive and antigen-experienced compartments. Compared with the aged group, the long-lived group had more naive CD4+ T cells, fewer expanded clones and increased TCR diversity, suggesting age selection. Estimates of total diversity based on one million sequenced T cells were considered lower bounds and underestimates. Because donor CMV infection status was unknown, age-related changes in expanded clonotypes were potentially confounded. The percentage of naive T cells measured by flow cytometry correlated strongly with observed TCR beta diversity.

The donors were 40 or so Caucasian individuals from Russia, aged roughly 6 to 100 years, who were systemically healthy. Each donor gave roughly 9 milliliters of peripheral blood, drawn into EDTA-treated Vacutainer tubes. Ficoll-Paque density-gradient centrifugation was used to isolate PBMCs, with at least 6.5 million per sample. Total RNA, at least 6 micrograms per sample, was extracted from PBMCs with Trizol reagent. Naive CD45RAhigh/CD27high T cell percentages were measured by flow cytometry on a PBMC aliquot from every donor. The library was generated by 5' RACE. Sequencer: Illumina HiSeq 2500. A second PCR of about 6 to 12 cycles was run with a J-beta primer mix and a sample-barcoded 5' primer. A unique molecular identifier was introduced onto each TCR beta cDNA molecule by a template-switch 5' adaptor carrying 12 random nucleotides. Each sample yielded at least 3 million CDR3-containing paired-end reads. First-strand cDNA was synthesized from all RNA with the Mint cDNA synthesis kit, primed by a TRBC-specific oligonucleotide. All cDNA was treated with uracil-DNA glycosylase and then went through a first 18-cycle PCR with the universal primers M1SS and BC2_uni_R. The paper's data handling went like this. Each sample was normalized by randomly selecting 1 million high-quality reads, each carrying a distinct molecular identifier. Reads sharing molecular identifiers were discarded rather than binned into consensus sequences. CDR3 identification, clonotype clustering and error correction used MiTCR with a Q25 quality threshold and the strictest error-elimination algorithm. Lower-bound total TCR beta diversity was estimated with a nonparametric unseen species model using Euler transformation. Clones were called with MiXCR by TCRdb after fastp trimmed the public reads at Q25, and only in-frame beta chains were retained. A single entry per CDR3 protein holds the most common genes and DNA from its merged rows. The V and J calls were not made by the authors but by TCRdb's processing. This sample holds hundreds of thousands of distinct CDR3 sequences; 25% to 30% were observed only once. The leading ten clones occupy more than 15% of the sample.

Taken from cysteine to phenylalanine, the CDR3 has 16 residues. The entry retains the CDR3 DNA only, 48 bases that are in frame from base 1. The V gene is TRBV21-1 and the J gene is TRBJ2-4. Judging by the DNA end, TRBJ2-7 fits better; the J call may be wrong. TRBV21-1 is a pseudogene. Input material: blood. The receptor was isolated from a woman of 80 years or more in good health. The base sequence is TGTGCCAGCAAGAGCCTTTGGACCAATGTAAACTACGAGCAGTACTTC. This encodes CASKSLWTNVNYEQYF.